This T cell receptor (beta chain) stems from a study of T cells in Graves' hyperthyroidism and ophthalmopathy. Study-level information: At the time of initial diagnosis and before any treatment, peripheral blood was collected.

Diagnoses used clinical symptoms, serum thyroxine and TRAb, thyroid ultrasound and orbital computed tomography. Deletions cut 1 base from V and 2 bases from J, with 16 bases between. The CDR3 consists of 17 residues. The germline CDR1 and CDR2 sequences are SGHRS and YFSETQ. Findings and caveats of the study: Blood samples included most of the expanded thyroid clonotypes exceeding 0.001.

This clonotype was seen a few times. As yet, its antigen is unknown. Using RNA transcripts as the source, TCR beta CDR3 regions were amplified. The study used the HTBI primer set for a first-round RT-PCR of the TCR CDR3. TCRdb recomputed calls from the multiplex PCR reads with MiXCR, one row per CDR3 protein. The sample shows 250,000 to 300,000 distinct CDR3 sequences, just over 14% of them seen only once. This sequence originates from a woman in her 40s with Graves' hyperthyroidism that later progressed to Graves' ophthalmopathy. This rearrangement joins TRBV5-1 to TRBJ2-1; D possibly corresponds to TRBD1 (5 bases). Sequencing was carried out using blood. In DNA form, the CDR3 reads TGCGCCAGCAGCTTGCCCACCAGGGATGCCCCCTACAATGAGCAGTTCTTC. Amino acids: CASSLPTRDAPYNEQFF.